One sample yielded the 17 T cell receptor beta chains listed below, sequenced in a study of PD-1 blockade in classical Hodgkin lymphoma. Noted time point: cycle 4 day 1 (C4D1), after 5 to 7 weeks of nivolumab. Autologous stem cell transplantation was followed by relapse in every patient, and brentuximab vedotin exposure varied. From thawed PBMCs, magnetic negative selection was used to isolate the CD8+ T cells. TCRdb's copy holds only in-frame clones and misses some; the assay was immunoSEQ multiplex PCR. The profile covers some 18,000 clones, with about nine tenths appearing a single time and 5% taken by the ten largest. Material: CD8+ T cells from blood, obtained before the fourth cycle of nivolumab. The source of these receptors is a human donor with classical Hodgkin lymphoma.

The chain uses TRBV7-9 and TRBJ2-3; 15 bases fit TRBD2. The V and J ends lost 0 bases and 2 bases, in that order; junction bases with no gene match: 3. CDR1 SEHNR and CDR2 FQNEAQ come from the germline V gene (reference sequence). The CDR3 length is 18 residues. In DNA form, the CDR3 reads TGTGCCAGCAGCTTAGCCGGGACTAGCGGGAGGAACACAGATACGCAGTATTTT. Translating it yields CASSLAGTSGRNTDTQYF. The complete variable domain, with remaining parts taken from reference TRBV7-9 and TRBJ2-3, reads DTGVSQNPRHKITKRGQNVTFRCDPISEHNRLYWYRQTLGQGPEFLTYFQNEAQLEKSRLLSDRFSAERPKGSFSTLEIQRTEQGDSAMYLCASSLAGTSGRNTDTQYFGPGTRLTVL.

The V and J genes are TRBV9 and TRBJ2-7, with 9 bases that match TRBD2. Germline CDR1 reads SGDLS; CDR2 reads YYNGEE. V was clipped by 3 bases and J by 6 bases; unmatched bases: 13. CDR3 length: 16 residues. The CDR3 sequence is CASSAFRLAERGEQYF. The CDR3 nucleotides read TGTGCCAGCAGCGCATTCCGACTAGCGGAGAGAGGCGAGCAGTACTTC.

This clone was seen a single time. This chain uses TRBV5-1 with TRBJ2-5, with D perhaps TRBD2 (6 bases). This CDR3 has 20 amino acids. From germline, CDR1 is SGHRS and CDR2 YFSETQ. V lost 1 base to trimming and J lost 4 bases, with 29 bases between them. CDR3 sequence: CASSLSGGGFEGWVGETQYF. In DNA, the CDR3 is TGCGCCAGCAGCTTGTCGGGTGGAGGGTTCGAGGGCTGGGTTGGAGAGACCCAGTACTTC.

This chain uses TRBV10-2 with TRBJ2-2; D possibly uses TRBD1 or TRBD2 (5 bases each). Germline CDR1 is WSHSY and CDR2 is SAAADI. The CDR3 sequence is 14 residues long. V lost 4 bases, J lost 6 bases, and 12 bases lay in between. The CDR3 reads CASSGDLASGELFF. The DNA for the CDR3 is TGCGCCAGCAGTGGGGACCTTGCATCCGGGGAGCTGTTTTTT.

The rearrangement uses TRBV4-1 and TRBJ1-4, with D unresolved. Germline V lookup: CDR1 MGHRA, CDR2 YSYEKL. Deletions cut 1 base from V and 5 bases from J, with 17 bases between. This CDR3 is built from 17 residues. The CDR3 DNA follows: TGCGCCAGCAGCCAAGCCAATAGCGGGATTAACAATGAAAAACTGTTTTTT. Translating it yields CASSQANSGINNEKLFF.

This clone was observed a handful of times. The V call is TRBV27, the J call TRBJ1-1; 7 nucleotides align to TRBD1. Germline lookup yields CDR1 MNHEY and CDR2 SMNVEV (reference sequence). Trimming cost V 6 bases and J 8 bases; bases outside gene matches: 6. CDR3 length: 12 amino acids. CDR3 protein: CASSEPGQEAFF. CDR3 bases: TGTGCCAGCAGCGAACCGGGACAGGAAGCTTTCTTT.

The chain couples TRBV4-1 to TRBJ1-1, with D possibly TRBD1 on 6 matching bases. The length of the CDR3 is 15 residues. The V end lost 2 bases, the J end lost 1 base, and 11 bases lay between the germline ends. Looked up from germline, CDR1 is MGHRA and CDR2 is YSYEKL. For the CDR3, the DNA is TGCGCCAGCAGCCAAACATTGACAGGGAACACTGAAGCTTTCTTT. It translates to CASSQTLTGNTEAFF.

The DNA of the CDR3 is TGTGCCAGCAGTTTTCGTCCAGATGACTCCATTCAGTACTTC. Residues: CASSFRPDDSIQYF. The chain links TRBV28 to TRBJ2-4, with D hard to call. The CDR3 length is 14 residues. CDR1 and CDR2 from the germline V gene are MDHEN and SYDVKM. Trimming took off 3 bases at V and 9 bases at J, with 15 bases between the two ends.

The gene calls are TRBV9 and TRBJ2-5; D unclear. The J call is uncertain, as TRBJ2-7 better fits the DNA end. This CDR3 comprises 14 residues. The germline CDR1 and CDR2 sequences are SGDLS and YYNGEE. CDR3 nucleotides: TGTGCCAGCAGCCATCCCGCCGACCCCTACGAGCAGTACTTC. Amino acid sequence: CASSHPADPYEQYF.

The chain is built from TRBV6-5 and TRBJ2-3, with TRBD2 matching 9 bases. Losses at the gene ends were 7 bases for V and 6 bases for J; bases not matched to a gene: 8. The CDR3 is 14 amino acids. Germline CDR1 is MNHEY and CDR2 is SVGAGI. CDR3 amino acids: CASNPGLARDTQYF. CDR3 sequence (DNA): TGTGCCAGCAACCCGGGACTAGCAAGGGATACGCAGTATTTT.

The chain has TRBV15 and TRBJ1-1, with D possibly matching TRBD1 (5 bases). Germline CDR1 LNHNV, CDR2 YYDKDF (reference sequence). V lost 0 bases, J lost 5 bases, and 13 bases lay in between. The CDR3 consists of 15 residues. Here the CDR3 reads CATSRDYVGETEAFF. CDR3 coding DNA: TGTGCCACCAGCAGAGATTATGTAGGGGAGACTGAAGCTTTCTTT.

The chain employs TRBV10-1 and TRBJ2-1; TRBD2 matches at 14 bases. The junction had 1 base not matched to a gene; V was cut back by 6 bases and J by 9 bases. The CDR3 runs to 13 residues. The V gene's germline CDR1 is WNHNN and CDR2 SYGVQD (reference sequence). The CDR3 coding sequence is TGCGCCAGCAGGGGACTAGCGGGAGCTGAGCAGTTCTTC. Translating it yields CASRGLAGAEQFF.

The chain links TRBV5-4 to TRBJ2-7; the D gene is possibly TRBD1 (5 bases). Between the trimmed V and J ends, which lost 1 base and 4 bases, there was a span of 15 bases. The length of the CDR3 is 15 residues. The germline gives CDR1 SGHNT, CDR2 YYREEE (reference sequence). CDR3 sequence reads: CASSLFRENPYEQYF. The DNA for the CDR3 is TGTGCCAGCAGCTTGTTCAGGGAAAATCCGTACGAGCAGTACTTC. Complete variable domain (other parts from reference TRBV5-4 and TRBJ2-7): ETGVTQSPTHLIKTRGQQVTLRCSSQSGHNTVSWYQQALGQGPQFIFQYYREEENGRGNFPPRFSGLQFPNYSSELNVNALELDDSALYLCASSLFRENPYEQYFGPGTRLTVT.

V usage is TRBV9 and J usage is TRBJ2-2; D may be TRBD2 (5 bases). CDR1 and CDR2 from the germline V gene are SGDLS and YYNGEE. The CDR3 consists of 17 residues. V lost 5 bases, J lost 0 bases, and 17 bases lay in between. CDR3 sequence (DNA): TGTGCCAGCAGTGTACCTCGGATCGGGGCGAACACCGGGGAGCTGTTTTTT. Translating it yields CASSVPRIGANTGELFF.

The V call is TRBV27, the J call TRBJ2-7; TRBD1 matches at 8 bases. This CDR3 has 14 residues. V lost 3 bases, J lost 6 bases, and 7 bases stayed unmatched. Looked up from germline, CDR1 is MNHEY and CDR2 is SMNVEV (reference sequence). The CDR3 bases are TGTGCCAGCAGTTTGATGGACAGGGTGGGCGAGCAGTACTTC. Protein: CASSLMDRVGEQYF.

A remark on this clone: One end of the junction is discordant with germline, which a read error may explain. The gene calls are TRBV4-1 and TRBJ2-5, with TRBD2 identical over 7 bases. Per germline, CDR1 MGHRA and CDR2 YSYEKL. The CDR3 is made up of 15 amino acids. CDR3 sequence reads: CVSSFRTGRAETQYF. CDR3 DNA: TGCGTCAGCAGCTTTCGGACGGGGAGGGCAGAGACCCAGTACTTC.

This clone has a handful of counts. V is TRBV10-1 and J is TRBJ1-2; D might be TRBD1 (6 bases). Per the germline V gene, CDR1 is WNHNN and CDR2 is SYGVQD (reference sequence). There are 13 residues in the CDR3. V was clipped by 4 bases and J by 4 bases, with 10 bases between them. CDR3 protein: CASSGQDLYGYTF. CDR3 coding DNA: TGCGCCAGCAGTGGACAGGACCTCTATGGCTACACCTTC.